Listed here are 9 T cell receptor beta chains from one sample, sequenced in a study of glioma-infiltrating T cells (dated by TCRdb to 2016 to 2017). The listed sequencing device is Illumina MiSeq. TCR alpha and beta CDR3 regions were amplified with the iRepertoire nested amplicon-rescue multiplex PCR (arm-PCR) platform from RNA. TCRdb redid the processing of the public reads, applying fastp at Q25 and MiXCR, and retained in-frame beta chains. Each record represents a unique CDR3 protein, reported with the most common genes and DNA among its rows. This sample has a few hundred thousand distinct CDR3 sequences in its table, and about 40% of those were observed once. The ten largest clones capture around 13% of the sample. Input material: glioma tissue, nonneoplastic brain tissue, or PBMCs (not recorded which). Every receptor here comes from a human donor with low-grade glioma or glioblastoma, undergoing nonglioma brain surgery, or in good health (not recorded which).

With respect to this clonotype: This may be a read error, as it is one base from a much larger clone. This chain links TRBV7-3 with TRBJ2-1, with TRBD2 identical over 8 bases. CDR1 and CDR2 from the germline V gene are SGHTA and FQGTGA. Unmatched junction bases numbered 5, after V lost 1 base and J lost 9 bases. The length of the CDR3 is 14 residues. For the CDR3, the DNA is TGTGCCAGCAGCTTAATAGCGGGAACCGGTGAGCAGTTCTTC. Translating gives CASSLIAGTGEQFF.

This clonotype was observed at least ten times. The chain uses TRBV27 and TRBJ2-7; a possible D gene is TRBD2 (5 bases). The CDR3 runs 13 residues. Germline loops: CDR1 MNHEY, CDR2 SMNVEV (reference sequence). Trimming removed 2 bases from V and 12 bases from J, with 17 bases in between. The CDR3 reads CASSLNGGVISYF. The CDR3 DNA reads TGTGCCAGCAGTTTAAATGGAGGTGTAATTTCGTACTTC.

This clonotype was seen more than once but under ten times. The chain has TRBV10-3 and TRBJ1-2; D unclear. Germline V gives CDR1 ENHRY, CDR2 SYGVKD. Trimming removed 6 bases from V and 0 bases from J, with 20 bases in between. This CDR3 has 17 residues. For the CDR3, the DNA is TGTGCCATCAGCACCCTCGGAGTAATGAGGGCTAACTATGGCTACACCTTC. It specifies CAISTLGVMRANYGYTF.

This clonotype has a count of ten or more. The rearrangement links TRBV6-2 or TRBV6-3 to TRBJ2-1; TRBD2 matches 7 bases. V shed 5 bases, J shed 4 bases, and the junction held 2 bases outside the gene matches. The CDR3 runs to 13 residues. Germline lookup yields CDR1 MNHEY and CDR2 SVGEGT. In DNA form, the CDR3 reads TGTGCCAGCAGTCCGGGGGGATACAATGAGCAGTTCTTC. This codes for CASSPGGYNEQFF.

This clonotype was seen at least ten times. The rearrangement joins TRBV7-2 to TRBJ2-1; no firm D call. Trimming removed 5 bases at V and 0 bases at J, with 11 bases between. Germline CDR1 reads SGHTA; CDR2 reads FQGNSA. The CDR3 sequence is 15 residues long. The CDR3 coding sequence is TGTGCCAGCAGCCGTGACTCGAGCTCCTACAATGAGCAGTTCTTC. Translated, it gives CASSRDSSSYNEQFF.

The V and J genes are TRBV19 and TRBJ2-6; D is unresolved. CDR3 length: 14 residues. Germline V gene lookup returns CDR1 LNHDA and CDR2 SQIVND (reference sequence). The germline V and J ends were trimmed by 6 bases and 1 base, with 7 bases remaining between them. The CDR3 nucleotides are TGTGCCAGTAGAAAGATGTCTGGGGCCAACGTCCTGACTTTC. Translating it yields CASRKMSGANVLTF.

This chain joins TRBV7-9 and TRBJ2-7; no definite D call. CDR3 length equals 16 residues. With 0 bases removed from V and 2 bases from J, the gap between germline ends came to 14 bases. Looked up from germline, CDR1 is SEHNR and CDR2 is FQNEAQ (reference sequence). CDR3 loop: CASSLAPWTPTYEQYF. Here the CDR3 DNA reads TGTGCCAGCAGCTTAGCCCCCTGGACGCCAACCTACGAGCAGTACTTC.

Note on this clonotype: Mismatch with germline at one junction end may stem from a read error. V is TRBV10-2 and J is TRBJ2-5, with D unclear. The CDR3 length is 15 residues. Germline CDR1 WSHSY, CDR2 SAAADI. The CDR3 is CASSQDRTAQETQYF. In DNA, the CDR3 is TGTGCCAGCAGCCAAGACCGCACGGCCCAAGAGACCCAGTACTTC.

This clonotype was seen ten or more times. CDR3 amino acids: CASSEQWMETQYF. Here the CDR3 DNA reads TGTGCCAGCAGTGAACAGTGGATGGAGACCCAGTACTTC. V gene TRBV6-1 combines with J gene TRBJ2-5; D gene uncertain. Germline V gene lookup returns CDR1 MNHNS and CDR2 SASEGT. V lost 2 bases and J lost 5, with 9 bases in between. The CDR3 is 13 amino acids.